The 3 T cell receptor beta chains reported below all come from one sample, sequenced in a study of T-cell memory formation after mild COVID-19. Each CDR3 protein gets one entry after TCRdb re-called the 5' RACE reads with MiXCR. The data hold about 190,000 distinct CDR3 sequences, with about 18% observed a single time. Sequenced input: PBMCs or a T cell subset sorted from them (not recorded which). Receptors originate from an adult woman who had mild COVID-19 (a few samples of this study predate the infection). Cell type and time point are not known.

The sample holds a few counts of this clonotype. The chain couples TRBV19 to TRBJ1-1; 9 bases are a match to TRBD1. V gave up 4 bases and J gave up 4 bases; unmatched junction bases: 13. Germline V lookup: CDR1 LNHDA, CDR2 SQIVND (reference sequence). The CDR3 is made up of 17 amino acids. The CDR3 DNA reads TGTGCCAGTAGTAACCAAGGACAGGGGCGAGGGGCCACTGAAGCTTTCTTT. It codes for CASSNQGQGRGATEAFF.

The CDR3 sequence: CASSRPDRLNTEAFF. The DNA of the CDR3 is TGTGCCAGCAGCCGCCCAGACAGGCTGAACACTGAAGCTTTCTTT. The V gene is TRBV7-8, the J gene TRBJ1-1, with D tentatively TRBD1 (6 bases). Germline loops: CDR1 SGHVS, CDR2 FQNEAQ. V lost 5 bases, J lost 0 bases, and 13 bases lay in between. The CDR3 length is 15 residues.

This clonotype occurred a few times. The rearrangement joins TRBV12-3 or TRBV12-4 to TRBJ1-2; a possible D gene is TRBD1 (6 bases). This CDR3 contains 17 residues. V was cut by 5 bases and J by 4 bases, with 23 bases left in between. In DNA, the CDR3 is TGTGCCAGCAGTCACCCCCTAATGAGGGCACAGGGCTATGGCTACACCTTC. It encodes CASSHPLMRAQGYGYTF.